The source of this T cell receptor beta chain is a study of T-cell memory formation after mild COVID-19. Study-wide points: Prior to infection, memory already included some responding clones, suggesting cross-reactive memory joined.

TCRdb itself ran the 5' RACE reads through MiXCR, one entry per CDR3 protein. This table has roughly 450,000 distinct CDR3 sequences, roughly 17% appearing once. This clonotype appeared many times. Its specificity is unknown. The V gene's germline CDR1 is SGHRS and CDR2 YFSETQ. V lost 4 bases to trimming and J lost 5 bases, with 10 bases between them. The CDR3 is 13 amino acids. The chain recombines TRBV5-1 with TRBJ2-1; tentatively, D is TRBD1 (6 bases). This clonotype originated in a man in his late teens or twenties who had mild COVID-19 (a few samples of this study predate the infection). Cell type and time point are not known. The material sequenced was PBMCs or a T cell subset sorted from them (not recorded which). CDR3 nucleotides: TGCGCCAGCAGCGACAGGACGGACAATGAGCAGTTCTTC. Translation gives CASSDRTDNEQFF.